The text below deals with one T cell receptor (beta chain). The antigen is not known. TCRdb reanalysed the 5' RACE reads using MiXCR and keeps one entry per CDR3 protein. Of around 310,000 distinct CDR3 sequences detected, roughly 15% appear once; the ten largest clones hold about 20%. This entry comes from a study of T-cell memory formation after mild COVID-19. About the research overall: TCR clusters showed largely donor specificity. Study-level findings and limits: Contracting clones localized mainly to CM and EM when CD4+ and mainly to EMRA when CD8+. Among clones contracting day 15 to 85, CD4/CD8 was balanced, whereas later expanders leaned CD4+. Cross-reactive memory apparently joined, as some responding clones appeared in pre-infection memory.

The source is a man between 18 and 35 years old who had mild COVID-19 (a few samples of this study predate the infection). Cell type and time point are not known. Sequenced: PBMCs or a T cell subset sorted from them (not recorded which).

DNA of the CDR3: TGTGCCAGCAGTCCAGGTAGCGGGGGGATCTACGAGCAGTACGTC. This sequence encodes CASSPGSGGIYEQYV. The chain joins TRBV7-6 to TRBJ2-7; 10 bases are a match to TRBD2. After removal of 6 bases from V and 3 bases from J, the junction contained 8 bases not matched to a gene. In germline, CDR1 is SGHVS, CDR2 FNYEAQ. The CDR3 totals 15 residues.